This paragraph reports one T cell receptor (beta chain). Its antigen has not been determined. The sample holds no much larger clone one base away, and base qualities are not on file. This specimen comes from a study of blood T cell repertoires in COVID-19 (dated by TCRdb to 2020 to 2021). Background on the whole study: Samples covering the acute and convalescent phases of COVID-19 were provided by collaborators in the United States, Italy and Spain. The prospective study material was composed of cDNA or gDNA derived from T cells, B-cell-depleted T cells, or PBMCs. Subjects who had been exposed to COVID-19, were actively infected with it, or had recovered from it provided the deeply sampled blood TCRbeta repertoires that made up the dataset. The repertoires were released in a freely available public database meant as a resource for research on the immune response to SARS-CoV-2. Samples were obtained from the ongoing ImmuneRACE study (first 160 participants) and from 1,254 subjects provided by 6 global collaborators. Sample metadata almost always included a de-identified subject ID, COVID-19 status, age in years and sex. Where available, HLA class I and class II types were obtained from metadata supplied by the sample provider rather than from assay-based typing. Paper-wide results and their limitations: The amount of clinical and demographic metadata varied by source and participant and was provided uncurated.

CDR3 length: 13 amino acids, cysteine to phenylalanine. The sequence is cut down to CDR3 DNA, 39 bases in frame from base 1. For this chain, trimming is 6 bases at the V end and 7 bases at the J end, and the number of junction bases without a gene match is 3. CDR1 KGHSH and CDR2 LQKENI were looked up in the germline V gene. Whole blood was collected in K2EDTA tubes by collaborating institutions according to the institutions' own protocols. Collaborator samples were shipped for TCRbeta analysis as frozen whole blood, isolated PBMCs, or DNA extracted from either sample type. The immunoSEQ Assay, a bias-controlled multiplex PCR, was used to amplify TCRbeta CDR3 regions from genomic DNA. Per the source publication's procedure: Nucleated cell counts per sample were estimated from amplification of reference gene primers within the assay. To quantify the absolute abundance of each unique TCRbeta CDR3 rearrangement, sequence reads were collapsed and filtered. For each sample, productive Simpson clonality was calculated as the square root of Simpson's diversity index over productive rearrangements. In TCRdb, the immuneACCESS table is reduced to in-frame sequences with V and J assigned. These tables do not hold every clone; where another copy was compared, an unresolved V gene accounts for under half, and the others remain unexplained. That table is the source of V, J and clone size, and D and trimming were worked out from the DNA. The sample table records about 100,000 clones; around 89% of these occur just once. Roughly 4.9% of the sample is held by the ten biggest clonotypes.

This sequence was found in a man in his forties with active or convalescent COVID-19. Sequenced sample: peripheral blood. The chain is assembled from TRBV18 and TRBJ2-1; 10 bases in the junction line up with TRBD1. The nucleotide sequence reads TGTGCCAGCTCCGGACAGGGGGGGAATGAGCAGTTCTTC. The translation is CASSGQGGNEQFF.